This T cell receptor (beta chain) was sequenced during a study of blood T cell repertoires in COVID-19. For the study at large: Samples representing acute and convalescent COVID-19 were sourced from the United States, Italy and Spain. T cells, B-cell-depleted T cells, or PBMCs provided the cDNA or gDNA that served as material.

This CDR3 has 14 amino acids. Trimming cost V 0 bases and J 7 bases; bases outside gene matches: 4. In germline, CDR1 is PRHDT, CDR2 FYEKMQ (reference sequence). Clinical history reported by participants formed the basis on which cohorts were assigned. Generated by immunoSEQ multiplex PCR, the TCRdb table keeps only in-frame clones and is missing some. The sample records roughly 150,000 clones, 82% being singletons. Sequencing used PBMCs or T cells enriched from blood (not recorded which). The J gene is TRBJ2-3, the V gene TRBV13; 7 bases agree with TRBD1. The TCR sequence derives from a man in his 60s who had recovered from COVID-19. Written as DNA, the CDR3 is TGTGCCAGCAGCTTAGGGAACAGGGGTAATACGCAGTATTTT. Encoded protein: CASSLGNRGNTQYF.